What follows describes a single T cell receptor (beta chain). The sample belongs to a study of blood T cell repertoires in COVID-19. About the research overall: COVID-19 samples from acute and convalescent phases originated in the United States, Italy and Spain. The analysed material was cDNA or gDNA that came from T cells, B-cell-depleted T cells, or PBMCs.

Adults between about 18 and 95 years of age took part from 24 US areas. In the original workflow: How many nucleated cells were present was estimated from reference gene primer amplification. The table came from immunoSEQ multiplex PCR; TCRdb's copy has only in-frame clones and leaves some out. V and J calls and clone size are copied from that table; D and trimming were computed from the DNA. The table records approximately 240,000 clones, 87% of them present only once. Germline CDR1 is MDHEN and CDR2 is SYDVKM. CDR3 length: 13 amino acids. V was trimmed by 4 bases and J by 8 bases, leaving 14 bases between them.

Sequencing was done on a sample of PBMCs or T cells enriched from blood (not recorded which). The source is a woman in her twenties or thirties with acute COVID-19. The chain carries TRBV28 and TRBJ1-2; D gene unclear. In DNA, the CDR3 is TGTGCCAGCAGTTCCGGGAAGGGATACGGCTACACCTTC. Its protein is CASSSGKGYGYTF.